This T cell receptor beta chain was documented in a study of OX40 agonist ivuxolimab in advanced cancers. For the study at large: The diagnoses of dose-escalation patients were hepatocellular carcinoma, melanoma, renal cell or head and neck cancer.

Overall study results and limits: Which antigen the expanded peripheral T cells recognized is unknown.

Note on this clone: Its target is not known.

TCRdb's copy holds only in-frame clones and misses some; the assay was immunoSEQ multiplex PCR. Among some 46,000 clones listed, more than 80% were seen once. This TCR was recovered from an adult with an advanced solid tumor such as melanoma, head and neck, liver or kidney cancer. Here the sequenced sample was CD4+ or CD8+ T cells sorted from blood, taken in a trial of the OX40 agonist ivuxolimab.

The CDR3 is CASSMSGSVNEQFF. The CDR3 DNA follows: TGTGCCAGTAGTATGTCCGGGAGTGTCAATGAGCAGTTCTTC. J is TRBJ2-1 and V is TRBV19; weak D call: TRBD2 (6 bases). Looked up from germline, CDR1 is LNHDA and CDR2 is SQIVND (reference sequence). Trimming cost V 3 bases and J 6 bases, with 12 bases left between them. This CDR3 comprises 14 residues. The full variable domain, in which reference TRBV19 and TRBJ2-1 provide the parts outside the CDR3, is DGGITQSPKYLFRKEGQNVTLSCEQNLNHDAMYWYRQDPGQGLRLIYYSQIVNDFQKGDIAEGYSVSREKKESFPLTVTSAQKNPTAFYLCASSMSGSVNEQFFGPGTRLTVL.